This passage covers 2 T cell receptor beta chains from one sample sequenced in a study of T-cell reconstitution after alpha-beta-depleted transplantation in children. Unique molecular identifiers were incorporated during preparation of the TCRbeta library. TCRdb processed the PCR reads anew with MiXCR; each CDR3 protein has one entry. Altogether tens of thousands of distinct CDR3 sequences are present, about 9.3% being singletons, with the ten largest covering 25% to 30%. The sample consisted of PBMCs, mostly from graft donor cells, taken 60 days after TCRalphabeta/CD19-depleted stem cell transplant. Receptor source: a male patient aged 2-15 years who had a stem cell transplant for chronic granulomatous disease, so the T cells may come from the graft donor.

This clonotype was observed many times. The gene calls are TRBV12-3 or TRBV12-4 and TRBJ1-2, with D uncertain. The CDR3 covers 16 residues. V was pared by 6 bases and J by 2 bases, with 19 bases between. The chain's CDR3 is CASRSPAGKENYGYTF. The CDR3 DNA sequence: TGTGCCAGCAGATCCCCTGCGGGCAAGGAGAACTATGGCTACACCTTC.

This clonotype was recorded many times. V usage is TRBV20-1 and J usage is TRBJ2-7; 10 nucleotides line up with TRBD1. The CDR3 contains 16 residues. J lost 3 bases, V lost 7 bases, and 15 bases had no gene match. Germline V gene sequence: CDR1 DFQATT, CDR2 SNEGSKA (reference sequence). The CDR3 DNA follows: TGCAGTGGAGATTGCCAGAGACAGGGGGCCATCTACGAGCAGTACTTC. Its translation: CSGDCQRQGAIYEQYF.